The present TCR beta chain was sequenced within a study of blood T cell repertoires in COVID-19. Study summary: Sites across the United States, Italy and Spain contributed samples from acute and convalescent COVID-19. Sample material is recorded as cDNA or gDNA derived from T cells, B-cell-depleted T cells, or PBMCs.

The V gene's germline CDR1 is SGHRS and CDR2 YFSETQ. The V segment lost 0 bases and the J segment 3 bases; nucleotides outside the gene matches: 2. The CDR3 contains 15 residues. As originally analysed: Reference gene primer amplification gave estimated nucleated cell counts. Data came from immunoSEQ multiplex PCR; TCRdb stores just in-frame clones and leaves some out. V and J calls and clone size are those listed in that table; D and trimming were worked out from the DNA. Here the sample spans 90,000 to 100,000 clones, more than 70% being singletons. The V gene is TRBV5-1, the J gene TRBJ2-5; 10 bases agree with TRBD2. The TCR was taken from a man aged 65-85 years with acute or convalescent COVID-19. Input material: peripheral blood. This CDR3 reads CASSLVLAGEETQYF. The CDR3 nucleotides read TGCGCCAGCAGCTTGGTGCTAGCGGGAGAAGAGACCCAGTACTTC.